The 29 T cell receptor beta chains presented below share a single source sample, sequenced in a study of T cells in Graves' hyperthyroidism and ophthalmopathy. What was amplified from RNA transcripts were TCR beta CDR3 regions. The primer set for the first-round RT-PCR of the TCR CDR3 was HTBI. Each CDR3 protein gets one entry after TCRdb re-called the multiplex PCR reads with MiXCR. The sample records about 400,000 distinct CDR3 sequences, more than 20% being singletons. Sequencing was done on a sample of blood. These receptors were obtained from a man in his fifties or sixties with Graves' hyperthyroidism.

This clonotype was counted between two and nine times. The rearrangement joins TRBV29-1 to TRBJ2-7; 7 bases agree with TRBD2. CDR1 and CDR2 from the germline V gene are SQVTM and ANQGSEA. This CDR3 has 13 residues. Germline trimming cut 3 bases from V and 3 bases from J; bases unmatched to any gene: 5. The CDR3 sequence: CSVERAGNYEQYF. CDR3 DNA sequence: TGCAGCGTTGAGAGAGCGGGAAACTACGAGCAGTACTTC.

CDR3 DNA sequence: TGTGCCAGTAGATTGGAGGAGGTGGGGCAGCCCCAGCATTTT. Translation: CASRLEEVGQPQHF. J is TRBJ1-5 and V is TRBV19; D is ambiguous. Looked up from germline, CDR1 is LNHDA and CDR2 is SQIVND (reference sequence). The CDR3 has 14 amino acids. V lost 6 bases, J lost 7 bases, and 16 bases lay in between.

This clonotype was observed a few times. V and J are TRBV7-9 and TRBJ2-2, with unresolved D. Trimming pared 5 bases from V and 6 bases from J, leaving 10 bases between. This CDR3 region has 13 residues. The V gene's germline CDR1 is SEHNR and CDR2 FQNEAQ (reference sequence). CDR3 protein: CASSVRESGELFF. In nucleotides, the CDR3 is TGTGCCAGCAGCGTTAGGGAATCCGGGGAGCTGTTTTTT.

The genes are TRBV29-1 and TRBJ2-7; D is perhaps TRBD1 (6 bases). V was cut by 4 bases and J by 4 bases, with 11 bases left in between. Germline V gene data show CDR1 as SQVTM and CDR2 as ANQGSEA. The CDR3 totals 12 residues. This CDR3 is CSVGTVPYEQYF. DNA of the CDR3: TGCAGCGTTGGGACAGTTCCGTACGAGCAGTACTTC.

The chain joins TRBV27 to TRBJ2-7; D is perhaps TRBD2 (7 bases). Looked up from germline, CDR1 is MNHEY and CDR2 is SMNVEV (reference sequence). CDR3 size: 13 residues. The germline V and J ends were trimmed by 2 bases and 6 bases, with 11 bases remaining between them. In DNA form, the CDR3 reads TGTGCCAGCAGTTTAAGGGGGGGAAGCGAGCAGTACTTC. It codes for CASSLRGGSEQYF.

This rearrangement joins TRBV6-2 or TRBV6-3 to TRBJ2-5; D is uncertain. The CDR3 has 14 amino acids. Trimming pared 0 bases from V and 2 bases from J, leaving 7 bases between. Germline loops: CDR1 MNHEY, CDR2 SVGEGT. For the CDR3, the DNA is TGTGCCAGCAGTTACTCGCAGGTACAAGAGACCCAGTACTTC. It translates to CASSYSQVQETQYF.

The CDR3 DNA follows: TGTGCCAACAACCAAGGGGGCGCTTCTGAAAAACTGTTTTTT. Protein sequence: CANNQGGASEKLFF. V and J are TRBV28 and TRBJ1-4, with TRBD1 matching 7 bases. Looked up from germline, CDR1 is MDHEN and CDR2 is SYDVKM. The CDR3 length is 14 residues. Trimming removed 10 bases from V and 7 bases from J; junction bases left unmatched: 12.

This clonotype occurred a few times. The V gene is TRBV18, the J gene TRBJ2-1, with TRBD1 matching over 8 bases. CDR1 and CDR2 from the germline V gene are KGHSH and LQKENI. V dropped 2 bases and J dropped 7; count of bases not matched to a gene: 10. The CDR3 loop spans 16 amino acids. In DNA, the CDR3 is TGTGCCAGCTCACCAATGACAGGGGTCCCTCAAAATGAGCAGTTCTTC. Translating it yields CASSPMTGVPQNEQFF.

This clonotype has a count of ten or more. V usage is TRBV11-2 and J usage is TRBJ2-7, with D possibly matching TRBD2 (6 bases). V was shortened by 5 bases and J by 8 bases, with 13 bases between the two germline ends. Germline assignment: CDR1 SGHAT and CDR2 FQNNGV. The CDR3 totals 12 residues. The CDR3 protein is CASSGTGAQQYF. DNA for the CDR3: TGTGCCAGCAGCGGGACTGGGGCACAGCAGTACTTC.

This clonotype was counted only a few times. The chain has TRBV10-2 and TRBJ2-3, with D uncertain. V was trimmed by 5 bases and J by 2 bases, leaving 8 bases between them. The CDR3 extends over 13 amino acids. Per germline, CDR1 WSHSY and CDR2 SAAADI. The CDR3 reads CASSLQFTDTQYF. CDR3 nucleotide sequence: TGCGCCAGCAGTTTGCAGTTCACAGATACGCAGTATTTT.

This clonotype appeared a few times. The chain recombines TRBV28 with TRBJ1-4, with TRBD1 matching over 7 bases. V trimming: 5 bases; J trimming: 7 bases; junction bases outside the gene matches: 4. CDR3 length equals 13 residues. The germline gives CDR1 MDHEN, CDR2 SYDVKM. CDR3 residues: CASSKQGSEKLFF. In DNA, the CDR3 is TGTGCCAGCAGTAAACAGGGGAGTGAAAAACTGTTTTTT.

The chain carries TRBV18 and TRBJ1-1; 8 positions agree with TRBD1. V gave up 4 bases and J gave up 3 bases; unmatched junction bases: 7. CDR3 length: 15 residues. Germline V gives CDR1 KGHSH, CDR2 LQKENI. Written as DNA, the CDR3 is TGTGCCAGCTCACATGACAGGGGACCTGACACTGAAGCTTTCTTT. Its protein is CASSHDRGPDTEAFF.

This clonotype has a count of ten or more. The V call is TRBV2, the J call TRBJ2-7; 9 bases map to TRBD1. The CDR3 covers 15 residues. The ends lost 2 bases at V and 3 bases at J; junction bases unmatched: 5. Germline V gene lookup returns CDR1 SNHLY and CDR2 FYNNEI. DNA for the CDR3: TGTGCCAGCAGTGAATCGGGACAGGGAGGCTACGAGCAGTACTTC. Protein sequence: CASSESGQGGYEQYF.

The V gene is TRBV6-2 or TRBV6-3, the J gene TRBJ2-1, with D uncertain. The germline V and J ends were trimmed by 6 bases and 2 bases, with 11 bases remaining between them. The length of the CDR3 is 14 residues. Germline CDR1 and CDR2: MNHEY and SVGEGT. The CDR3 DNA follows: TGTGCCAGCAGCCCCCTAGGTCCCTACAATGAGCAGTTCTTC. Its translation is CASSPLGPYNEQFF.

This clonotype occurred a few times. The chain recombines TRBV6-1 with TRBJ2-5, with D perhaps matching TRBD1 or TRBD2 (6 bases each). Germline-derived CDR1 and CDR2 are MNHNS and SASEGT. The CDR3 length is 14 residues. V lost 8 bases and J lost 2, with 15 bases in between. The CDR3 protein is CASGPTGRQETQYF. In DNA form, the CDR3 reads TGTGCCAGCGGACCTACAGGGAGGCAAGAGACCCAGTACTTC.

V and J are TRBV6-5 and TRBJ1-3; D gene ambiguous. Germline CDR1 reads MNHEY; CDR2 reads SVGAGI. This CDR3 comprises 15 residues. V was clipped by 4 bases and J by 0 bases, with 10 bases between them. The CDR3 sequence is CASSSGYVSGNTIYF. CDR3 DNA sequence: TGTGCCAGCAGTTCCGGATACGTCTCTGGAAACACCATATATTTT.

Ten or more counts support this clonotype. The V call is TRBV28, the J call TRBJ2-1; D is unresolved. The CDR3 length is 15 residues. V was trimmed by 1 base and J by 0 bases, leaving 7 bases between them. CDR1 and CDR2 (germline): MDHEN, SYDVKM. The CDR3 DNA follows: TGTGCCAGCAGTTTATCACTTATCTCCTACAATGAGCAGTTCTTC. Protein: CASSLSLISYNEQFF.

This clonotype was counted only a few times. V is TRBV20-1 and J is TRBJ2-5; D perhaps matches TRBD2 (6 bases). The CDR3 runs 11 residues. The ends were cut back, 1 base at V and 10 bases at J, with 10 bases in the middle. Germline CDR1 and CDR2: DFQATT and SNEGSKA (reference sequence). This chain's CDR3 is CSARAPGDQYF. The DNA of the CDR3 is TGCAGTGCTAGAGCACCGGGGGACCAGTACTTC.

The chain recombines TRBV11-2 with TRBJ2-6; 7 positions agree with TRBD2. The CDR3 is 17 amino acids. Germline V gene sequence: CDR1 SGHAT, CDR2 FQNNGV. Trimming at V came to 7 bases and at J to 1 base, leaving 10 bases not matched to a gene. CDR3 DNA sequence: TGTGCCAGCACCAGCCGAGAGGGAGGGTCTGGGGCCAACGTCCTGACTTTC. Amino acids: CASTSREGGSGANVLTF.

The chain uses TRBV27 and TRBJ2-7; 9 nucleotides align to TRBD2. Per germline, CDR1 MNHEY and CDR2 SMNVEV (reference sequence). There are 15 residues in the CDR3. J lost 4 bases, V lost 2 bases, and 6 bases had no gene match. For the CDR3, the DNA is TGTGCCAGCAGTTTAAAGAGACTAGCGGCTTACGAGCAGTACTTC. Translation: CASSLKRLAAYEQYF.

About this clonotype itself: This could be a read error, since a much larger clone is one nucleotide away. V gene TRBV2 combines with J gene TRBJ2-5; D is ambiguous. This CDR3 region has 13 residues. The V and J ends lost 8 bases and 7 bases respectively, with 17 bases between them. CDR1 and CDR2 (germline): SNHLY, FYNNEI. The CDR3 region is CASFLGGIGTQYF. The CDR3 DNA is TGTGCCAGCTTCCTAGGCGGTATCGGGACCCAGTACTTC.

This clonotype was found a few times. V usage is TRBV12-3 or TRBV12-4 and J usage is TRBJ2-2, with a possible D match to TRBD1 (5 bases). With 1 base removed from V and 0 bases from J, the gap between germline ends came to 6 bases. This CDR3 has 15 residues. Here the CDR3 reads CASSLGTPNTGELFF. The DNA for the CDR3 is TGTGCCAGCAGTTTAGGGACACCGAACACCGGGGAGCTGTTTTTT.

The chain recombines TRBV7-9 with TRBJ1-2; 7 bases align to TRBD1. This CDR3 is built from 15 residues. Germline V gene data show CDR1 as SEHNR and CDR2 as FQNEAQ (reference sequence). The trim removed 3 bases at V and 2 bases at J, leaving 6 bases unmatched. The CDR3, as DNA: TGTGCCAGCAGCTTGTGGGACAGACCCAACTATGGCTACACCTTC. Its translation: CASSLWDRPNYGYTF.

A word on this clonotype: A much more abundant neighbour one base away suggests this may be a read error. As DNA, the CDR3 is TGTGCCGGCAGTTTACAGACAGGGGGTGCCAACGAGCAGTACTTC. It translates to CAGSLQTGGANEQYF. J is TRBJ2-7 and V is TRBV28; 9 positions match TRBD1. Per germline, CDR1 MDHEN and CDR2 SYDVKM. The CDR3 has 15 residues.

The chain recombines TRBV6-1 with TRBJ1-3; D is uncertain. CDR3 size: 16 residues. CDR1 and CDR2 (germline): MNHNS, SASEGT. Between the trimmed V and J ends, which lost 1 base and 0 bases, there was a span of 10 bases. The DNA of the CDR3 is TGTGCCAGCAGTGAAGGGCCGCTGAGCTCTGGAAACACCATATATTTT. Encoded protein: CASSEGPLSSGNTIYF.

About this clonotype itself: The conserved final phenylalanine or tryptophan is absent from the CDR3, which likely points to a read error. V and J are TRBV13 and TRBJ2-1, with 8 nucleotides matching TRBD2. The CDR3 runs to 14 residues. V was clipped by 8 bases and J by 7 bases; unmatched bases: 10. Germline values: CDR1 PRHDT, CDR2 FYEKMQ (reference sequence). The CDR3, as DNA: TGTGCCAGCGTCCGTCGTGAGCGGGAGAATGAGCAGTTCCTC. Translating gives CASVRRERENEQFL.

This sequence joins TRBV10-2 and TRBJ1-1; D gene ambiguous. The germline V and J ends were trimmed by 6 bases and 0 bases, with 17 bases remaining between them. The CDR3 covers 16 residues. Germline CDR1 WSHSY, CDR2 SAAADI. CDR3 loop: CASRPFSGRLNTEAFF. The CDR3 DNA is TGCGCCAGCAGACCCTTTAGTGGGCGGCTGAACACTGAAGCTTTCTTT.

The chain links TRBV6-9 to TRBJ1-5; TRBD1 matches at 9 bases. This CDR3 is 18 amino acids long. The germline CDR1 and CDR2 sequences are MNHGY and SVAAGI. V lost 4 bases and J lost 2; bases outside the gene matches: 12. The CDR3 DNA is TGTGCCAGCAGTTTACTCCGGGACAGGGACGCGGGCAATCAGCCCCAGCATTTT. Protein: CASSLLRDRDAGNQPQHF.

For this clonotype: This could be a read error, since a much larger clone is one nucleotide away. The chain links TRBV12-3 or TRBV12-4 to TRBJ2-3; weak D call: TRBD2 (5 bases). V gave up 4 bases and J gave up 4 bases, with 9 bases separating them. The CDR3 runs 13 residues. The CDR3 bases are TGTGCCAGCAGTTCGGGAATAGCAGATACGCAGTATTTT. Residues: CASSSGIADTQYF.